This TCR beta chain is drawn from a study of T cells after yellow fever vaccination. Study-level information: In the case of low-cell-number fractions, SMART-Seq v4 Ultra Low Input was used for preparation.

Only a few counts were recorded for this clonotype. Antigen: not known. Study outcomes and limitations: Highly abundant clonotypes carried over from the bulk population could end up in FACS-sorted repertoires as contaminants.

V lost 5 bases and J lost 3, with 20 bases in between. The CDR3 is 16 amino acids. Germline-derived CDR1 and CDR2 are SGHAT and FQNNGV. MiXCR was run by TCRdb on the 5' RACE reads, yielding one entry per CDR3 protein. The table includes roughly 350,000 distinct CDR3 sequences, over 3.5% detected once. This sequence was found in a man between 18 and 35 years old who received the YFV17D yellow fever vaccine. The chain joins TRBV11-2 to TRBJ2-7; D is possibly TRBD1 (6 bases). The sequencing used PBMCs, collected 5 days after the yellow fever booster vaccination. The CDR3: CASSPLQGTKFYEQYF. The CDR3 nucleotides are TGTGCCAGCAGCCCCCTCCAAGGGACAAAGTTCTACGAGCAGTACTTC.